Listed below are T cell receptor beta chains from one sample, sequenced in a study of read filtering for tumor transcriptome and immune sequencing. Using its own MiXCR run on the reads, TCRdb lists one record per CDR3 protein. The table lists more than 100,000 distinct CDR3 sequences, less than 15% of them singletons. The sequenced material came from a population of CD138-negative cells sorted from bone marrow. The receptors come from a donor aged 40 or older with multiple myeloma. Each CDR3 is given with its conserved first and last residue. Fields, in order: clone size, J gene, D gene, CDR3 length, V gene, CDR3 DNA, CDR3 protein. The D gene is left open where the match is weak. Clone size is stated in some rows and not others, as once, few, many or a class when expanded.

>many|TRBJ2-1|-|18|TRBV6-2/TRBV6-3
TGTGCCAGCAGTTACTCGATCGATGTAGCTACATGGCACAATGAGCAGTTCTTC
CASSYSIDVATWHNEQFF
>-|TRBJ1-2|-|13|TRBV27
TGTGGCAGCAGTCCTTGGGACATCCAGGACTACACCTTC
CGSSPWDIQDYTF
>many|TRBJ2-1|TRBD2|18|TRBV6-1
TGTGCCAGCAGCCCCGGGACTAGCGGGAGGATACTTTACAATGAGCAGTTCTTC
CASSPGTSGRILYNEQFF
>-|TRBJ2-4|-|16|TRBV11-3
TGTGCCAGCAGCTTAGAACGCTTGGGGGCCAAAAACATTCAGTACTTC
CASSLERLGAKNIQYF
>many|TRBJ2-1|-|13|TRBV6-6
TGTGCCAGCACCCAGGGGAGTGTAAAGGAGCAGTTCTTC
CASTQGSVKEQFF
>many|TRBJ2-3|-|21|TRBV28
TGTGCCAGCAGTTTATTCGTCCGGATCGCCCTAAGCCCAGAGGGCACAGATACGCAGTATTTT
CASSLFVRIALSPEGTDTQYF
>-|TRBJ2-3|-|10|TRBV20-1
TGCAGTGCAGGCGAAAATACGCAGTATTTT
CSAGENTQYF
>many|TRBJ1-1|-|15|TRBV7-9
TGTGCCAGCAGCAAAACTAGGGGGGGCATTGGAGAAGCTTTCTTT
CASSKTRGGIGEAFF
>many|TRBJ2-4|-|14|TRBV6-2/TRBV6-3
TGTGCCAGCAGTTACTCCACTAGTATCGGCATTCAGTACTTC
CASSYSTSIGIQYF
>many|TRBJ2-1|-|11|TRBV5-6
TGTGCCAGCAGCTCCTTAACGGAGCAGTTCTTC
CASSSLTEQFF
>many|TRBJ2-1|-|15|TRBV7-9
TGTGCCAGCAGCTTATTCGGCACTATACAATACGAGCAGTTCTTC
CASSLFGTIQYEQFF
>many|TRBJ2-2|-|16|TRBV4-3
TGCGCCAGCAGCCAAGATGCCGACGGCAGGGCCGGGGAGCTGTTTTTT
CASSQDADGRAGELFF
>few|TRBJ2-4|-|12|TRBV14
TGTGCCAGCAGCCAAGTCGTTAGCATTCAGTGCTTC
CASSQVVSIQCF
>many|TRBJ2-5|TRBD1|16|TRBV6-6
TGTGCCAGCACCCGAAGACAAGGGACAGCCCAAGAGACCCAGTACTTC
CASTRRQGTAQETQYF
>many|TRBJ2-5|-|13|TRBV2
TGTGCCAGCAGTGGGGTGGTAAGAGAGACCCAGTACTTC
CASSGVVRETQYF
>many|TRBJ2-7|-|11|TRBV7-8
TGTGCCAGCAGGGGTTACGAAGAGCAGTACTTC
CASRGYEEQYF
>many|TRBJ2-2|TRBD1|15|TRBV11-2
TGTGCCAGCACCGAGGGACAGGGGCCGGGCGGGGAGCTGTTTTTT
CASTEGQGPGGELFF
>many|TRBJ2-2|-|16|TRBV11-1
TGTGCCAGCAGCTTAACTAGCATGGGGGACACCGGGGAGCTGTTTTTT
CASSLTSMGDTGELFF
>many|TRBJ1-5|-|13|TRBV7-6
TGTGCCAGCAGCTTAGAATTGGGATACCCCCAGCATTTT
CASSLELGYPQHF
>many|TRBJ2-7|-|14|TRBV7-9
TGTGCCAGCAGCTTTGGCGGGCTGACCTACGAGCAGTACTTC
CASSFGGLTYEQYF
>many|TRBJ1-4|TRBD1|14|TRBV29-1
TGCAGCGTTGAAGAAGGAGGGGGCGATGAAAAACTGTTTTTT
CSVEEGGGDEKLFF
>many|TRBJ2-1|TRBD1|17|TRBV10-3
TGTGCCATCAGCGCCCGGACGGACAGGGGATTTTTCAATGAGCAGTTCTTC
CAISARTDRGFFNEQFF
>many|TRBJ1-4|TRBD1|15|TRBV30
TGTGCCTGGAGTGAAACAGGGGGCGAGGTGGAAAAACTGTTTTTT
CAWSETGGEVEKLFF
>many|TRBJ1-1|-|15|TRBV5-1
TGCGCCAGCAGCTTGGTTTTACAGGGGAACACTGAAGCTTTCTTT
CASSLVLQGNTEAFF
>once|TRBJ1-4|TRBD1|14|TRBV5-1
TGCGCCAGCAGCTTGACAGGGGATCTGGAAAAACTGTTTTTT
CASSLTGDLEKLFF
>many|TRBJ1-1|-|14|TRBV9
TGTGCCAGCAGCGTGGGGACCGCAAACACTGAAGCTTTCTTT
CASSVGTANTEAFF
>-|TRBJ1-5|-|15|TRBV12-3/TRBV12-4
TGTGCCAGCAGTAATCGGGGGGCTTACAATCGGCCCCAGCATTTT
CASSNRGAYNRPQHF
>-|TRBJ2-6|-|16|TRBV19
TGTGCCAGTAGTATGGAGGGCCCCTCTGGGGCCAACGTCCTGACTTTC
CASSMEGPSGANVLTF
>many|TRBJ2-1|-|13|TRBV6-2/TRBV6-3
TGTGCCAGCAGTTATATCGTTCGCGGTGAGCAGTTCTTC
CASSYIVRGEQFF
>-|TRBJ2-1|TRBD2|17|TRBV29-1
TGCAGCGCTAATGGGGAGGGGAACAGGACCGGTTACAATGAGCAGTTCTTC
CSANGEGNRTGYNEQFF
>many|TRBJ2-2|TRBD2|16|TRBV6-2/TRBV6-3
TGTGCCAGCAGTGCAAGACTAGCAGTACGCACCGGGGAGCTGTTTTTT
CASSARLAVRTGELFF
>many|TRBJ1-1|-|17|TRBV4-1
TGCGCCAGCAGCCTACCGGCGGGCAGGGCTATGAATACTGAAGCTTTCTTT
CASSLPAGRAMNTEAFF
>few|TRBJ2-5|TRBD2|19|TRBV4-3
TGCGCCAGCAGCCAAGAAGTTCTAGCGGGAGGCCCTTTGAGGGAGACCCAGTACTTC
CASSQEVLAGGPLRETQYF
>-|TRBJ2-1|TRBD1|17|TRBV7-2
TGTGCCAGCAGCATAGCGCTGGGACAGGGGAGGGACAATGAGCAGTTCTTC
CASSIALGQGRDNEQFF
>many|TRBJ2-5|TRBD2|14|TRBV7-8
TGTGCCAGCAGCTTAGCGACTAGCGTGGAGACCCAGTACTTC
CASSLATSVETQYF
>many|TRBJ2-3|TRBD1|15|TRBV15
TGTGCCACCAGCAGAGGACAGGGGGAACTTGATACGCAGTATTTT
CATSRGQGELDTQYF
>many|TRBJ1-2|-|13|TRBV20-1
TGCAGTGCTAGGTTAGAGGGAGGCTATGGCTACACCTTC
CSARLEGGYGYTF
>many|TRBJ2-3|-|15|TRBV12-3/TRBV12-4
TGTGCCAGCAGTTTTAATCCGGGGATCACAGATACGCAGTATTTT
CASSFNPGITDTQYF
>many|TRBJ1-1|TRBD1|16|TRBV7-9
TGTGCCAGCAGCTTCTACCTGACAGGGAAGAGCACTGAAGCTTTCTTT
CASSFYLTGKSTEAFF
>-|TRBJ2-2|-|17|TRBV5-1
TGCGCCAGCAGCCAGACCGGGGGAGGAAGGTGGACCGGGGAGCTGTTTTTT
CASSQTGGGRWTGELFF
>many|TRBJ2-1|TRBD2|14|TRBV29-1
TGCAGCACACTAGCGGGAGGGCCTGGGAATGAGCAGTTCTTC
CSTLAGGPGNEQFF
>many|TRBJ2-1|-|14|TRBV4-2
TGTGCCAGCAGCCAAGGAGCAGGGGACAATGAGCAGTTCTTC
CASSQGAGDNEQFF
>many|TRBJ2-3|-|13|TRBV5-1
TGCGCCAGCAGCTATGGGACTTCAGATACGCAGTATTTT
CASSYGTSDTQYF
>-|TRBJ2-6|-|17|TRBV19
TGTGCCAGTAGTATAGCAGGGATCCGCTCTGGGGCCAACGTCCTGACTTTC
CASSIAGIRSGANVLTF
>-|TRBJ2-2|TRBD1|14|TRBV2
TGTGCCAGCAATGACAGGGAGTTCGACGGGGAGCTGTTTTTT
CASNDREFDGELFF
>many|TRBJ1-5|-|11|TRBV6-1
TGTGCCAGTGGGGTGGAGCAGCCCCAGCATTTT
CASGVEQPQHF
>many|TRBJ2-7|-|15|TRBV20-1
TGCAGTGCTAGAGTCAGGGACGCCTCCTCCTACGAGCAGTACTTC
CSARVRDASSYEQYF
>many|TRBJ1-5|-|16|TRBV20-1
TGCAGTGCTAGACCTTTTCGGGCGGGTGGCAATCAGCCCCAGCATTTT
CSARPFRAGGNQPQHF
>many|TRBJ2-2|-|14|TRBV29-1
TGCAGCGTTGTTAGCAGCCGAAACACCGGGGAGCTGTTTTTT
CSVVSSRNTGELFF
>many|TRBJ2-2|TRBD2|15|TRBV6-1
TGTGCCAGCAAGGGACTAGCGGGGAACACCGGGGAGCTGTTTTTT
CASKGLAGNTGELFF
>many|TRBJ2-1|-|12|TRBV24-1
TGTGCCTCGGTAGCGGATGACAATGAGCAGTTCTTC
CASVADDNEQFF
>many|TRBJ2-5|TRBD2|13|TRBV20-1
TGCAGTGCTGCGAGCGGGGCAGGGGAGACCCAGTACTTC
CSAASGAGETQYF
>many|TRBJ2-7|TRBD1|13|TRBV11-3
TGTGCCAGTCGAACAGGGGTGACCTACGAGCAGTACTTC
CASRTGVTYEQYF
>many|TRBJ1-4|-|15|TRBV19
TGTGCCAGTAGTAACGGACCCGCAACTAATGAAAAACTGTTTTTT
CASSNGPATNEKLFF
>many|TRBJ2-2|-|12|TRBV18
TGTGCCAGCTCACCGAGGACCGGGGAGCTGTTTTTT
CASSPRTGELFF
>-|TRBJ1-6|TRBD1|15|TRBV20-1
TGCAGTGCTCCCCGGGACAGGAGTGATAATTCACCCCTCCACTTT
CSAPRDRSDNSPLHF
>many|TRBJ1-1|-|16|TRBV5-1
TGCGCCAGCAGCCTTAAGATAAGGGGCGCGAACACTGAAGCTTTCTTT
CASSLKIRGANTEAFF
>many|TRBJ2-3|-|14|TRBV15
TGTGCCACCAGCAGAGAAGTGAGCACAGATACGCAGTATTTT
CATSREVSTDTQYF
>few|TRBJ1-1|-|15|TRBV3-1
TGTGCCAGCAGCCCATACACGGCGGGGAGCACTGAAGCTTTCTTT
CASSPYTAGSTEAFF
>many|TRBJ1-1|-|16|TRBV7-9
TGTGCCAGCAGCTTAGGGGGGGGCTTAGAAAGCACTGAAGCTTTCTTT
CASSLGGGLESTEAFF